This TCR beta chain appears in the sequencing data of a study of blood T cell repertoires in COVID-19. Using immunoSEQ multiplex PCR, the repertoire was profiled, and TCRdb retains in-frame clones only, with some absent. The sample includes around 250,000 clones, about 90% of them seen just once. Germline lookup yields CDR1 SEHNR and CDR2 FQNEAQ (reference sequence). The CDR3 runs 11 residues. The table lists this clone with a few counts. At one boundary the junction diverges from the germline segment, which might be a read error. This TCR was sampled from a human donor in a cohort exposed to, infected with or recovered from COVID-19 (not recorded which). The donor label of this sample is uncertain. The chain combines TRBV7-9 with TRBJ1-2; D unresolved. Sequenced: PBMCs or T cells enriched from blood (not recorded which). The CDR3 region is CASSHDINLIF. DNA for the CDR3: TGTGCCAGCAGCCACGACATAAATTTGATCTTC. Together with reference TRBV7-9 and TRBJ1-2, the CDR3 gives the full variable domain: DTGVSQNPRHKITKRGQNVTFRCDPISEHNRLYWYRQTLGQGPEFLTYFQNEAQLEKSRLLSDRFSAERPKGSFSTLEIQRTEQGDSAMYLCASSHDINLIFGSGTRLTVV.